Listed below are T cell receptor beta chains from one sample, sequenced in a study of Graves' ophthalmopathy and Graves' hyperthyroidism. MiXCR was run by TCRdb on the multiplex PCR reads, yielding one entry per CDR3 protein. Here the sample spans 150,000 or so distinct CDR3 sequences, around 39% being singletons. The sample was peripheral blood. These receptors all stem from a man in his thirties or forties with Graves' ophthalmopathy. Both conserved end residues are trimmed from each CDR3. The order of the fields is J gene, CDR3 length, V gene, CDR3 protein.

j_call: TRBJ1-1
cdr3_length: 13
v_call: TRBV6-5
cdr3_aa: ASSYSMASNTEAF

j_call: TRBJ2-7
cdr3_length: 13
v_call: TRBV6-5
cdr3_aa: ASSSVAGSSYEQY

j_call: TRBJ1-2
cdr3_length: 11
v_call: TRBV6-1
cdr3_aa: ASSDEGISGYT

j_call: TRBJ2-5
cdr3_length: 14
v_call: TRBV5-1
cdr3_aa: ASSGTLAGEQETQY

j_call: TRBJ1-5
cdr3_length: 13
v_call: TRBV6-2/TRBV6-3
cdr3_aa: ASSYLQAGYQPQH

j_call: TRBJ1-2
cdr3_length: 11
v_call: TRBV6-5
cdr3_aa: ASNRLQDHDYT

j_call: TRBJ1-2
cdr3_length: 12
v_call: TRBV12-3/TRBV12-4
cdr3_aa: ASSPILPSYGYT

j_call: TRBJ2-7
cdr3_length: 14
v_call: TRBV11-2
cdr3_aa: ASSPEWGVVGYEQY

j_call: TRBJ1-1
cdr3_length: 12
v_call: TRBV6-1
cdr3_aa: ASSEAPGLTEAF

j_call: TRBJ2-7
cdr3_length: 12
v_call: TRBV19
cdr3_aa: ASNPSGGPYEQY

j_call: TRBJ2-5
cdr3_length: 13
v_call: TRBV30
cdr3_aa: AWSDSSGRGETQY

j_call: TRBJ2-5
cdr3_length: 9
v_call: TRBV2
cdr3_aa: ASSEAGTQY

j_call: TRBJ1-2
cdr3_length: 14
v_call: TRBV12-3/TRBV12-4
cdr3_aa: ASSLAGGSGVYGYT

j_call: TRBJ2-7
cdr3_length: 14
v_call: TRBV11-2
cdr3_aa: ASSQMLAGGSYEQY

j_call: TRBJ1-1
cdr3_length: 11
v_call: TRBV7-8
cdr3_aa: ASSLEGGIEAF

j_call: TRBJ1-1
cdr3_length: 12
v_call: TRBV12-3/TRBV12-4
cdr3_aa: ASSSGHSNTEAF

j_call: TRBJ2-7
cdr3_length: 10
v_call: TRBV6-1
cdr3_aa: ASSEVPYEQY

j_call: TRBJ2-2
cdr3_length: 11
v_call: TRBV30
cdr3_aa: AWSAVGAGELF

j_call: TRBJ2-7
cdr3_length: 13
v_call: TRBV6-2/TRBV6-3
cdr3_aa: ASSSLQQGSYEQY

j_call: TRBJ2-5
cdr3_length: 14
v_call: TRBV15
cdr3_aa: ATSPNRWGSEETQY

j_call: TRBJ1-5
cdr3_length: 11
v_call: TRBV19
cdr3_aa: ASNDGGDQPQH

j_call: TRBJ2-5
cdr3_length: 13
v_call: TRBV12-3/TRBV12-4
cdr3_aa: ASSLGLAGEETQY

j_call: TRBJ2-5
cdr3_length: 12
v_call: TRBV28
cdr3_aa: ASSLSAVRETQY

j_call: TRBJ2-7
cdr3_length: 12
v_call: TRBV28
cdr3_aa: ASTRPGGSYEQY

j_call: TRBJ1-2
cdr3_length: 11
v_call: TRBV7-3
cdr3_aa: ASSWDGADGYT

j_call: TRBJ2-7
cdr3_length: 14
v_call: TRBV7-8
cdr3_aa: ASSSSGLAVAYEQY

j_call: TRBJ1-3
cdr3_length: 15
v_call: TRBV11-2
cdr3_aa: ASSLIPSNRVGNTIY

j_call: TRBJ2-7
cdr3_length: 13
v_call: TRBV6-1
cdr3_aa: ASSEGRGTTYEQY

j_call: TRBJ1-6
cdr3_length: 12
v_call: TRBV6-1
cdr3_aa: ATDPGTGGSPLH

j_call: TRBJ2-7
cdr3_length: 11
v_call: TRBV28
cdr3_aa: ASSTLLVYEQY

j_call: TRBJ2-7
cdr3_length: 12
v_call: TRBV30
cdr3_aa: AWSAGLAGVEQY